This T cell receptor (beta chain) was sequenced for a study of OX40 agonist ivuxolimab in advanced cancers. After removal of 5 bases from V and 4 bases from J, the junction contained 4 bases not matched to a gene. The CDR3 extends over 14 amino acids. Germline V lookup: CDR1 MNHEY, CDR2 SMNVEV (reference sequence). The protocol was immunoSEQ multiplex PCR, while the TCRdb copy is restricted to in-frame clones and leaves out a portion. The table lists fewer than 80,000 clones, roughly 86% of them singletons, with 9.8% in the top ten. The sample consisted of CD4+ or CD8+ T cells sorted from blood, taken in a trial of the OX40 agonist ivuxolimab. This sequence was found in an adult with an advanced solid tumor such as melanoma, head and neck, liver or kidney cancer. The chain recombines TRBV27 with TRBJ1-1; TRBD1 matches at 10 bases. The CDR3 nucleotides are TGTGCCAGCAGTCCCCGGACAGGGGGCACTGAAGCTTTCTTT. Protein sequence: CASSPRTGGTEAFF.